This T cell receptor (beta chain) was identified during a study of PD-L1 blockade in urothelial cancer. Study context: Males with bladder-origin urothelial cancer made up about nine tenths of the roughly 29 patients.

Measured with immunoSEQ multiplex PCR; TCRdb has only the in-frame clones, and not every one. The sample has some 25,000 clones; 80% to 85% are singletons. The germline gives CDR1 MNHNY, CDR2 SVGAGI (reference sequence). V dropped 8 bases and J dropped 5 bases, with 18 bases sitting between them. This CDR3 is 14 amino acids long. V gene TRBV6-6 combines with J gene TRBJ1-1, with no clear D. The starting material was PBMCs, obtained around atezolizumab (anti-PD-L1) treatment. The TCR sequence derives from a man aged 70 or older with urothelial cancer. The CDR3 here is CASGSTEGTTEAFF. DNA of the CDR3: TGTGCCAGCGGGTCAACGGAGGGAACAACTGAAGCTTTCTTT.